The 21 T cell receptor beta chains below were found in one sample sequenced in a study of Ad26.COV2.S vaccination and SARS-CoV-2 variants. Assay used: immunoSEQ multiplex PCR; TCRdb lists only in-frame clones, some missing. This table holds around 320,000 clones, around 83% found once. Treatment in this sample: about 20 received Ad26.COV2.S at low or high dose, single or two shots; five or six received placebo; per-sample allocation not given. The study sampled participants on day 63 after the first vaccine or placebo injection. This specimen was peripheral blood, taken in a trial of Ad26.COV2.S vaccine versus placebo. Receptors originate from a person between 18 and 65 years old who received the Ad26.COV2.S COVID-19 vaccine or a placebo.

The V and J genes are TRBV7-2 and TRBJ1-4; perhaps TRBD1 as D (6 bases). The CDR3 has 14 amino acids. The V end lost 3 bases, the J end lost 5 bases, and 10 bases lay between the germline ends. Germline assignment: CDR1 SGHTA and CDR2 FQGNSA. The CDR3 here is CASSLDSANEKLFF. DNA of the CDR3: TGTGCCAGCAGCTTGGACAGTGCCAATGAAAAACTGTTTTTT.

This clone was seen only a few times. CDR3 region: CASSLQGMEGDYTF. Here the CDR3 DNA reads TGCGCCAGCAGCTTGCAAGGAATGGAAGGCGACTACACCTTC. J is TRBJ1-2 and V is TRBV5-1; D unclear. V lost 1 base, J lost 10 bases, and 17 bases lay in between. Germline CDR1 and CDR2: SGHRS and YFSETQ. The CDR3 runs to 14 residues.

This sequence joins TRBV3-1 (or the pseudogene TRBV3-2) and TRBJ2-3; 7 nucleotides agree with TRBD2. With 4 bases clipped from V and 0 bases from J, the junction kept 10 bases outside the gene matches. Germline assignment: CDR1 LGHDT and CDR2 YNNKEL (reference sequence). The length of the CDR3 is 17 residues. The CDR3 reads CASSPREGPRSTDTQYF. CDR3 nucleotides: TGTGCCAGCAGCCCCAGGGAGGGCCCTCGAAGCACAGATACGCAGTATTTT.

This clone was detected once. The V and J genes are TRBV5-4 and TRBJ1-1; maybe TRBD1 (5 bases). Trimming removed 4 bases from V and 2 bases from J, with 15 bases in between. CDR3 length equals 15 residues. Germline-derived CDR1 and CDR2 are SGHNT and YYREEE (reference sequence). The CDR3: CASSPPGQLNTEAFF. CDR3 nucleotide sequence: TGTGCCAGCAGCCCGCCGGGGCAGCTAAACACTGAAGCTTTCTTT.

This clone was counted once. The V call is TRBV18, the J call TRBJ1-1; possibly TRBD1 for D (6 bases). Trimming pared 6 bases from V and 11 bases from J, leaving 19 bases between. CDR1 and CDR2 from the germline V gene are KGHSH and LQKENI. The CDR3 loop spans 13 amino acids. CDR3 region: CASSPTGSRSAFF. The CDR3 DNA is TGTGCCAGCTCTCCTACAGGGTCGAGAAGCGCTTTCTTT.

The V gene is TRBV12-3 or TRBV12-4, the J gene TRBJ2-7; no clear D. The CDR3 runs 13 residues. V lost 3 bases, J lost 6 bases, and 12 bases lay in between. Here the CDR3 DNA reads TGTGCCAGCAGTTTTTCGGTAGGGCTCGAGCAGTACTTC. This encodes CASSFSVGLEQYF.

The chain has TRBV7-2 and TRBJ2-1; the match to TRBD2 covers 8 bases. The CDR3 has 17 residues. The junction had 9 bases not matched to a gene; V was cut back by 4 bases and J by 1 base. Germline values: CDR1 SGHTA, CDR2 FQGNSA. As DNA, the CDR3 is TGTGCCAGCAGCTCAGCCTTTGCGGGGGGTTCCTACAATGAGCAGTTCTTC. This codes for CASSSAFAGGSYNEQFF.

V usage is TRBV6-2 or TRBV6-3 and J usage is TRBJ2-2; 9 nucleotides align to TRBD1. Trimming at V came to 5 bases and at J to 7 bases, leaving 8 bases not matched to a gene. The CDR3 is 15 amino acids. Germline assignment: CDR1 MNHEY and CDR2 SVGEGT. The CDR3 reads CASSPWDRDGGELFF. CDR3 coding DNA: TGTGCCAGCAGTCCCTGGGACAGGGACGGCGGGGAGCTGTTTTTT.

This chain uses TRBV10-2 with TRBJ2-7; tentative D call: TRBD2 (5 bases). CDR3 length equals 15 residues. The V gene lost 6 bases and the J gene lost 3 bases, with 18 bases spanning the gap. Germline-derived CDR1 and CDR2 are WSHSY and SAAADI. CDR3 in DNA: TGCGCCAGCAGACCCTCCTCTAGCAGAGTCTACGAGCAGTACTTC. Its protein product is CASRPSSSRVYEQYF.

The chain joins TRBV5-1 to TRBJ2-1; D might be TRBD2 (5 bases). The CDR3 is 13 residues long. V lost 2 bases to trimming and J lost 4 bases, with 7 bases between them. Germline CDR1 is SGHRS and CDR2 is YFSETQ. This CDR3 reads CASSFGEYNEQFF. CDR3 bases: TGCGCCAGCAGCTTCGGGGAGTACAATGAGCAGTTCTTC.

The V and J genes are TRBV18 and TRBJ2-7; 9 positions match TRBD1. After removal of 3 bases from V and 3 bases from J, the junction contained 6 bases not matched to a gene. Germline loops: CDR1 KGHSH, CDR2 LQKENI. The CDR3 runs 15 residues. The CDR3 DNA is TGTGCCAGCTCACCTCGGGACAGGGCAAGCTACGAGCAGTACTTC. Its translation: CASSPRDRASYEQYF.

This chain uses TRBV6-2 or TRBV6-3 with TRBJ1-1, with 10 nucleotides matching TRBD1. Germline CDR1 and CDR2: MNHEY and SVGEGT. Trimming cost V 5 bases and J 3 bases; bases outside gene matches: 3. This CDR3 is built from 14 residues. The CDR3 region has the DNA TGTGCCAGCAGTGACAGGGGGCGAGACACTGAAGCTTTCTTT. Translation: CASSDRGRDTEAFF.

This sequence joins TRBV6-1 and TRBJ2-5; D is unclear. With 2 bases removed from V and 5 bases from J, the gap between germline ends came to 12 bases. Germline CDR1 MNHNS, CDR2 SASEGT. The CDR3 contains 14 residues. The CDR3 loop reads CASSEISRAETQYF. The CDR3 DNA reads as TGTGCCAGCAGTGAAATCAGTAGGGCTGAGACCCAGTACTTC.

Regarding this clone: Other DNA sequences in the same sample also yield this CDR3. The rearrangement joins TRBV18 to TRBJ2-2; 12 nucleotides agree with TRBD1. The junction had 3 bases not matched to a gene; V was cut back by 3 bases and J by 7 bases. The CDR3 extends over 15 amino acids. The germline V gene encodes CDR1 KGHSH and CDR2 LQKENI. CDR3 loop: CASSPGQGAIGELFF. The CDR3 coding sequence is TGTGCCAGCTCACCGGGACAGGGGGCGATCGGGGAGCTGTTTTTT.

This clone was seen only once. The CDR3 here is CASSSRQGGTF. The DNA of the CDR3 is TGTGCCAGCAGCTCCCGACAGGGGGGGACCTTC. The chain combines TRBV5-6 with TRBJ1-2, with 9 bases identical to TRBD1. CDR1 and CDR2 (germline): SGHDT, YYEEEE. There are 11 residues in the CDR3. Unmatched junction bases numbered 5, after V lost 3 bases and J lost 14 bases.

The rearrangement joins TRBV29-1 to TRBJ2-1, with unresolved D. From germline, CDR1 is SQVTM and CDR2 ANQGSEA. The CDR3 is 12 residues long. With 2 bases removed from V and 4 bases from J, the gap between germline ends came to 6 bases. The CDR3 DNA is TGCAGCGTTGAATCAATGTACAATGAGCAGTTCTTC. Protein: CSVESMYNEQFF.

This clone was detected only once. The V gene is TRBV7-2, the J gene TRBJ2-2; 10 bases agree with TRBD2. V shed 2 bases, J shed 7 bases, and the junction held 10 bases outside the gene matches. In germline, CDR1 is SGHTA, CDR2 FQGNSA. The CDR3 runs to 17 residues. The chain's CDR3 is CASSLRQPGLAIGELFF. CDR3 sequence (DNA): TGTGCCAGCAGCTTACGCCAACCGGGACTAGCGATCGGGGAGCTGTTTTTT.

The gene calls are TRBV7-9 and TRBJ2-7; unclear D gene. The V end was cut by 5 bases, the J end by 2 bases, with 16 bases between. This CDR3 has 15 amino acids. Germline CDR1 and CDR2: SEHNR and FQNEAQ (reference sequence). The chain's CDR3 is CASSPTKAVPYEQYF. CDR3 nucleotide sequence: TGTGCCAGCAGCCCTACTAAGGCGGTACCCTACGAGCAGTACTTC.

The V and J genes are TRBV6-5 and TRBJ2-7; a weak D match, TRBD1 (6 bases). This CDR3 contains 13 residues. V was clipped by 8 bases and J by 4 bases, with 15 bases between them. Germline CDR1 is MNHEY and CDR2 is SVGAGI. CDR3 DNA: TGTGCCAGCTCCAGGGGCGCCTCTTACGAGCAGTACTTC. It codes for CASSRGASYEQYF.

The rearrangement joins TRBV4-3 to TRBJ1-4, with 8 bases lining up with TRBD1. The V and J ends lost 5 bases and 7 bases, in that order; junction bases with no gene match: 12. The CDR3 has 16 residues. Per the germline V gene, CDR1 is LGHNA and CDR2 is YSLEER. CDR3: CASSWDRIGGREKLFF. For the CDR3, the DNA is TGCGCCAGCAGCTGGGACAGGATAGGGGGGCGTGAAAAACTGTTTTTT.

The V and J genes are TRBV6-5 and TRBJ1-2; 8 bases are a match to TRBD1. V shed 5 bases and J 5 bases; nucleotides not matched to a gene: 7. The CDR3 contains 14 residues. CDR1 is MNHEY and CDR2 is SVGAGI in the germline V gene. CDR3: CASSTSGTGYGYTF. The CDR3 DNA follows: TGTGCCAGCAGTACCTCCGGGACAGGTTATGGCTACACCTTC.